This T cell receptor beta chain was obtained from a study of blood T cell repertoires in COVID-19. Study processing details: It was from reference gene primer amplification that nucleated cell counts were estimated. The assay was immunoSEQ multiplex PCR, and TCRdb's table has in-frame clones only and misses some. V and J calls and clone size are those listed in that table; D and trimming were worked out from the DNA. The sample includes roughly 200,000 clones, around 88% of them seen just once. The CDR3 extends over 14 amino acids. Germline trimming cut 6 bases from V and 7 bases from J; bases unmatched to any gene: 7. From germline, CDR1 is SGHTA and CDR2 FQGNSA.

This receptor was taken from a woman aged 25 to 39 who had been exposed to COVID-19. The material sequenced was PBMCs or T cells enriched from blood (not recorded which). V gene TRBV7-2 combines with J gene TRBJ1-4; TRBD1 aligns across 8 bases. CDR3 sequence: CASSYSGGGEKLFF. For the CDR3, the DNA is TGTGCCAGCAGTTACTCAGGGGGCGGTGAAAAACTGTTTTTT.